These 21 T cell receptor beta chains came from one sample sequenced in a study of patients and donors after allogeneic stem cell transplantation. TCRdb reanalysed the RT-PCR reads using MiXCR and keeps one entry per CDR3 protein. This repertoire shows over 150,000 distinct CDR3 sequences, 41% found once; its top ten account for about 35%. The sample comprised blood, either unsorted or a sorted T cell fraction (not recorded which). Receptor source: a human donor who was either an allogeneic HSCT recipient or a stem cell or donor lymphocyte infusion donor (not recorded which). It is not recorded whose cells these are; they may come from a transplant donor.

This chain connects TRBV20-1 to TRBJ2-3, with D perhaps being TRBD1 or TRBD2 (5 bases each). The germline V gene encodes CDR1 DFQATT and CDR2 SNEGSKA (reference sequence). The CDR3 has 15 amino acids. Between the trimmed V and J ends, which lost 0 bases and 1 base, there was a span of 11 bases. CDR3 amino acids: CSARDGARGTDTQYF. In DNA form, the CDR3 reads TGCAGTGCTAGAGATGGGGCGAGGGGCACAGATACGCAGTATTTT.

This chain uses TRBV12-3 or TRBV12-4 with TRBJ2-2; 9 bases align to TRBD1. With V trimmed by 6 bases and J by 3 bases, 5 bases remained unmatched. This CDR3 comprises 15 residues. The CDR3 sequence: CASSSDRGYTGELFF. CDR3 coding DNA: TGTGCCAGCAGCTCCGACAGGGGGTACACCGGGGAGCTGTTTTTT.

The J gene is TRBJ1-1, the V gene TRBV12-3 or TRBV12-4; D is unclear. This CDR3 has 11 residues. Trimming took 8 bases from V and 6 from J, leaving 10 bases between them. The CDR3 sequence: CASGRGAEAFF. CDR3 coding DNA: TGTGCCAGCGGCAGAGGCGCTGAAGCTTTCTTT.

The CDR3, as DNA: TGCGCCAGCAGCCCCAGGGGAACCTCCTATGGCTACACCTTC. This translates into CASSPRGTSYGYTF. The V gene is TRBV4-3, the J gene TRBJ1-2; tentatively, D is TRBD1 (6 bases). V lost 4 bases, J lost 4 bases, and 13 bases lay in between. CDR3 length: 14 residues. Germline V gives CDR1 LGHNA, CDR2 YSLEER.

The chain joins TRBV7-2 to TRBJ2-2, with a tentative D call TRBD2 (5 bases). Germline V CDR1 and CDR2: SGHTA, FQGNSA. Trimming removed 5 bases at V and 6 bases at J, with 16 bases between. The CDR3 loop spans 15 amino acids. CDR3 loop: CASSRTTSRAGELFF. DNA for the CDR3: TGTGCCAGCAGCCGCACCACTTCGAGGGCCGGGGAGCTGTTTTTT.

The sample holds a few counts of this clonotype. This chain links TRBV25-1 with TRBJ2-7; 8 bases align to TRBD1. The germline V gene encodes CDR1 MGHDK and CDR2 SYGVNS. Germline trimming cut 4 bases from V and 2 bases from J; bases unmatched to any gene: 7. The CDR3 loop spans 15 amino acids. CDR3 loop: CASSVTGESPYEQYF. The CDR3 DNA follows: TGTGCCAGCAGTGTGACAGGGGAGTCACCCTACGAGCAGTACTTC.

This clonotype was counted only a few times. The chain employs TRBV29-1 and TRBJ2-7; D gene ambiguous. Deletions cut 5 bases from V and 2 bases from J, with 13 bases between. There are 13 residues in the CDR3. Germline CDR1 reads SQVTM; CDR2 reads ANQGSEA. The CDR3 here is CSVLIGATYEQYF. The CDR3 DNA reads as TGCAGCGTTCTGATCGGCGCTACCTACGAGCAGTACTTC.

The chain links TRBV5-8 to TRBJ2-7; D may be TRBD1 or TRBD2 (7 bases each). CDR3 length equals 14 residues. With 4 bases removed from V and 6 bases from J, the gap between germline ends came to 17 bases. Germline CDR1 is SGHTS and CDR2 is YDEGEE. The CDR3 DNA reads as TGTGCCAGCAGCCTCCGACAGGGAGGGCTCGAGCAGTACTTC. Its translation: CASSLRQGGLEQYF.

This chain connects TRBV20-1 to TRBJ2-1; no clear D gene. The V and J ends lost 6 bases and 9 bases respectively, with 24 bases between them. Germline V gene lookup returns CDR1 DFQATT and CDR2 SNEGSKA (reference sequence). The CDR3 contains 15 residues. This chain's CDR3 is CSAPRPRESSFEQFF. The DNA of the CDR3 is TGCAGTGCCCCGCGCCCCCGCGAGTCTTCTTTTGAGCAGTTCTTC.

J is TRBJ2-1 and V is TRBV6-2 or TRBV6-3, with 8 bases aligning to TRBD2. Looked up from germline, CDR1 is MNHEY and CDR2 is SVGEGT. CDR3 length equals 16 residues. The V segment lost 2 bases and the J segment 4 bases; nucleotides outside the gene matches: 7. CDR3 in amino acids: CASSYGIAGRYNEQFF. DNA of the CDR3: TGTGCCAGCAGTTACGGGATAGCGGGACGGTACAATGAGCAGTTCTTC.

This clonotype has ten or more counts. The chain has TRBV5-1 and TRBJ1-1; D may be TRBD1 (5 bases). Deletions cut 4 bases from V and 1 base from J, with 8 bases between. Germline CDR1 SGHRS, CDR2 YFSETQ. This CDR3 region has 13 residues. As DNA, the CDR3 is TGCGCCAGCAGCCGAACAGGGAACACTGAAGCTTTCTTT. Its protein product is CASSRTGNTEAFF.

The chain couples TRBV9 to TRBJ1-2; 8 nucleotides align to TRBD1. This CDR3 is built from 16 residues. V lost 2 bases, J lost 8 bases, and 14 bases stayed unmatched. The germline gives CDR1 SGDLS, CDR2 YYNGEE. The CDR3 sequence is CASSVGQATPLRGYTF. CDR3 in DNA: TGTGCCAGCAGCGTGGGACAGGCAACCCCACTCCGGGGCTACACCTTC. Full variable domain (missing parts from reference TRBV9 and TRBJ1-2): DSGVTQTPKHLITATGQRVTLRCSPRSGDLSVYWYQQSLDQGLQFLIQYYNGEERAKGNILERFSAQQFPDLHSELNLSSLELGDSALYFCASSVGQATPLRGYTFGSGTRLTVV.

This clonotype was picked up a small number of times. The chain couples TRBV5-1 to TRBJ2-7; D is undetermined. Deletions cut 2 bases from V and 6 bases from J, with 9 bases between. Germline values: CDR1 SGHRS, CDR2 YFSETQ. This CDR3 contains 12 residues. The CDR3 nucleotides are TGCGCCAGCAGCTTCAGCGACGGCGAGCAGTACTTC. Translated, it gives CASSFSDGEQYF.

The chain has TRBV4-3 and TRBJ1-1; tentatively, D is TRBD1 (6 bases). The germline V gene encodes CDR1 LGHNA and CDR2 YSLEER. The CDR3 has 15 residues. V gave up 4 bases and J gave up 6 bases, with 18 bases separating them. CDR3 residues: CASSPDRLRRAEAFF. DNA of the CDR3: TGCGCCAGCAGCCCCGACAGGTTACGAAGGGCTGAAGCTTTCTTT.

This clonotype was detected only a few times. The chain employs TRBV29-1 and TRBJ2-1; 13 bases match TRBD2. The CDR3 is 15 amino acids. CDR1 and CDR2 from the germline V gene are SQVTM and ANQGSEA. Trimming removed 6 bases from V and 1 base from J; junction bases left unmatched: 3. Here the CDR3 reads CSVETSGRSYNEQFF. DNA of the CDR3: TGCAGCGTAGAGACTAGCGGGAGGTCCTACAATGAGCAGTTCTTC.

V gene TRBV28 combines with J gene TRBJ2-3; the match to TRBD2 covers 14 bases. The CDR3 totals 19 residues. The V gene's germline CDR1 is MDHEN and CDR2 SYDVKM. The ends lost 4 bases at V and 0 bases at J; junction bases unmatched: 9. The CDR3 region has the DNA TGTGCCAGCAGTTCCACATCGGGACTAGCGGGAGAAAGCACAGATACGCAGTATTTT. This translates into CASSSTSGLAGESTDTQYF.

This rearrangement joins TRBV5-6 to TRBJ2-5; D call uncertain. Germline V gene data show CDR1 as SGHDT and CDR2 as YYEEEE. The CDR3 totals 14 residues. V was pared by 2 bases and J by 5 bases, with 13 bases between. The CDR3 coding sequence is TGTGCCAGCAGCTTCGGCAGCCGACGGGAGACCCAGTACTTC. Amino acid sequence: CASSFGSRRETQYF. Full variable domain (outside the CDR3, taken from reference TRBV5-6 and TRBJ2-5): DAGVTQSPTHLIKTRGQQVTLRCSPKSGHDTVSWYQQALGQGPQFIFQYYEEEERQRGNFPDRFSGHQFPNYSSELNVNALLLGDSALYLCASSFGSRRETQYFGPGTRLLVL.

This rearrangement joins TRBV29-1 to TRBJ1-2; 8 nucleotides line up with TRBD1. J lost 3 bases, V lost 6 bases, and 6 bases had no gene match. This CDR3 contains 13 residues. CDR1 is SQVTM, CDR2 ANQGSEA, per germline. CDR3 sequence (DNA): TGCAGCGTCCCGGACAGGGCTGACTATGGCTACACCTTC. It codes for CSVPDRADYGYTF.

V gene TRBV7-9 combines with J gene TRBJ1-6, with 7 nucleotides matching TRBD1. CDR3 size: 14 residues. Germline V lookup: CDR1 SEHNR, CDR2 FQNEAQ (reference sequence). After removal of 5 bases from V and 8 bases from J, the junction contained 6 bases not matched to a gene. The CDR3 loop reads CASSRGQGDSPLHF. The CDR3 region has the DNA TGTGCCAGCAGCAGGGGGCAGGGGGATTCACCCCTCCACTTT.

This clonotype was picked up a small number of times. The chain uses TRBV7-3 and TRBJ1-5; TRBD1 is a possible D gene (5 bases). CDR3 length equals 18 residues. Germline V gene lookup returns CDR1 SGHTA and CDR2 FQGTGA. V lost 6 bases and J 8 bases, leaving 29 bases between the germline ends. CDR3 loop: CASRMADDSPTPYKPQHF. CDR3 nucleotides: TGTGCCAGCAGGATGGCGGACGACAGTCCCACTCCATATAAGCCCCAGCATTTT.

This clonotype appeared a few times. The chain couples TRBV5-1 to TRBJ2-1; 9 bases are a match to TRBD2. Germline values: CDR1 SGHRS, CDR2 YFSETQ. V lost 4 bases, J lost 9 bases, and 2 bases stayed unmatched. The CDR3 runs 12 residues. This chain's CDR3 is CASSPSGVEQFF. The CDR3 DNA sequence: TGCGCCAGCAGCCCTAGCGGGGTTGAGCAGTTCTTC. Together with reference TRBV5-1 and TRBJ2-1, the CDR3 gives the full variable domain: KAGVTQTPRYLIKTRGQQVTLSCSPISGHRSVSWYQQTPGQGLQFLFEYFSETQRNKGNFPGRFSGRQFSNSRSEMNVSTLELGDSALYLCASSPSGVEQFFGPGTRLTVL.